The 11 T cell receptor beta chains below come from one sample, sequenced in a study of blood T cell repertoires in COVID-19 (dated by TCRdb to about 2020). The library was made by the immunoSEQ multiplex PCR assay. Drawn from immuneACCESS, this table holds only the in-frame rearrangements with V and J called that TCRdb kept. Clones are partly lost; checked studies trace under half to an unresolved V gene and leave the rest unexplained. The sample contains 200,000 to 250,000 clones, roughly four fifths of them found a single time. The leading ten clones occupy 6% to 8% of the sample. Material: peripheral blood. The receptor set was obtained from an elderly woman with COVID-19, enrolled during active disease.

The CDR3 DNA follows: TGTGCCACCAGTGATTTGGGGCGGGAAACCTCAGGCAATGAGCAGTTCTTC. Its protein is CATSDLGRETSGNEQFF. This chain links TRBV24-1 with TRBJ2-1; weak D call: TRBD2 (6 bases). Germline V gene lookup returns CDR1 KGHDR and CDR2 SFDVKD. The CDR3 sequence is 17 residues long. Between the trimmed V and J ends, which lost 0 bases and 6 bases, there was a span of 17 bases.

The chain joins TRBV6-2 or TRBV6-3 to TRBJ2-1; 13 bases line up with TRBD2. The V segment lost 5 bases and the J segment 8 bases; nucleotides outside the gene matches: 21. Germline values: CDR1 MNHEY, CDR2 SVGEGT. This CDR3 region has 20 residues. CDR3 loop: CASSTRTSGRKSLLSHEQFF. In DNA, the CDR3 is TGTGCCAGCAGTACCCGGACTAGCGGGAGAAAATCCCTTTTGTCGCATGAGCAGTTCTTC.

The chain links TRBV19 to TRBJ1-6; TRBD1 aligns across 8 bases. The trim removed 4 bases at V and 13 bases at J, leaving 9 bases unmatched. The CDR3 extends over 14 amino acids. The germline V gene has CDR1 LNHDA and CDR2 SQIVND (reference sequence). CDR3 residues: CASSTGGSSAPLHF. Written as DNA, the CDR3 is TGTGCCAGTAGTACAGGGGGCTCTTCGGCTCCCCTCCACTTT.

The rearrangement uses TRBV9 and TRBJ2-1; 10 nucleotides line up with TRBD2. Germline V gene data show CDR1 as SGDLS and CDR2 as YYNGEE. The CDR3 loop spans 13 amino acids. V lost 5 bases to trimming and J lost 9 bases; unmatched junction nucleotides: 5. The CDR3: CASSPLAGLEQFF. CDR3 nucleotide sequence: TGTGCCAGCAGTCCACTAGCGGGGCTTGAGCAGTTCTTC.

The V call is TRBV19, the J call TRBJ2-3; a possible D gene is TRBD1 (6 bases). V was clipped by 10 bases and J by 6 bases, with 17 bases between them. Germline V gives CDR1 LNHDA, CDR2 SQIVND (reference sequence). CDR3 length equals 13 residues. CDR3 nucleotides: TGTGCCACCTCAGGGGCCGGCAAGGATACGCAGTATTTT. It specifies CATSGAGKDTQYF. The variable domain in full, with the rest retrieved from reference TRBV19 and TRBJ2-3, is DGGITQSPKYLFRKEGQNVTLSCEQNLNHDAMYWYRQDPGQGLRLIYYSQIVNDFQKGDIAEGYSVSREKKESFPLTVTSAQKNPTAFYLCATSGAGKDTQYFGPGTRLTVL.

The V gene is TRBV30, the J gene TRBJ1-1, with D possibly matching TRBD1 (6 bases). The CDR3 contains 15 residues. The ends were cut back, 2 bases at V and 1 base at J, with 14 bases in the middle. Per the germline V gene, CDR1 is GTSNPN and CDR2 is SVGIG (reference sequence). This chain's CDR3 is CAWSPLTGRNTEAFF. As DNA, the CDR3 is TGTGCCTGGAGTCCCCTTACAGGGAGGAACACTGAAGCTTTCTTT.

In nucleotides, the CDR3 is TGTGCCAGTCGGGGACTAGCGTGGGCAGATACGCAGTATTTT. Protein sequence: CASRGLAWADTQYF. The V gene is TRBV2, the J gene TRBJ2-3, with 10 bases lining up with TRBD2. Trimming cost V 9 bases and J 4 bases; bases outside gene matches: 7. The CDR3 is made up of 14 amino acids. Germline-derived CDR1 and CDR2 are SNHLY and FYNNEI.

This chain uses TRBV6-6 with TRBJ2-7; D may be TRBD2 (5 bases). The CDR3 is made up of 13 amino acids. Trimming pared 2 bases from V and 3 bases from J, leaving 8 bases between. The germline V gene encodes CDR1 MNHNY and CDR2 SVGAGI (reference sequence). CDR3 residues: CASSYELVYEQYF. DNA for the CDR3: TGTGCCAGCAGTTACGAACTAGTCTACGAGCAGTACTTC.

CDR3 region: CASRRQGYEKLFF. The CDR3 DNA is TGCGCCAGCAGGAGACAGGGATATGAAAAACTGTTTTTT. The chain links TRBV5-1 to TRBJ1-4; 7 bases map to TRBD1. This CDR3 contains 13 residues. Germline lookup yields CDR1 SGHRS and CDR2 YFSETQ. Germline trimming cut 5 bases from V and 6 bases from J; bases unmatched to any gene: 4.

The chain couples TRBV5-1 to TRBJ1-2, with D possibly being TRBD1 (6 bases). Germline-derived CDR1 and CDR2 are SGHRS and YFSETQ. This CDR3 has 14 amino acids. V was pared by 0 bases and J by 6 bases, with 12 bases between. CDR3 region: CASSLVHRDDGYTF. The CDR3 nucleotides are TGCGCCAGCAGCTTGGTGCACAGGGATGATGGCTACACCTTC.

V usage is TRBV7-2 and J usage is TRBJ2-1, with no clear D. The germline CDR1 and CDR2 sequences are SGHTA and FQGNSA. Trimming took 5 bases from V and 10 from J, leaving 18 bases between them. The CDR3 covers 14 residues. The CDR3 nucleotides read TGTGCCAGCAGCCCCCCCCTAAGGTTAGCCGAGCAGTTCTTC. Protein sequence: CASSPPLRLAEQFF.